This T cell receptor beta chain was found in a study of cytomegalovirus exposure and HLA in healthy donors. For the study at large: There were just under 400 genotyped donors. Of these, roughly 84% fell in the genetic ancestry cluster associated with self-reported Caucasian donors.

The V and J ends lost 5 bases and 3 bases respectively, with 14 bases between them. The germline gives CDR1 MGHDK, CDR2 SYGVNS. This CDR3 contains 16 residues. Vbeta (60) and Jbeta (13) primers were used in the PCR. Per the authors' pipeline: In a later analysis, the count reached about 75 million unique TCR beta chains, with roughly 9.9 million shared. The data were produced by immunoSEQ multiplex PCR, yet TCRdb's version contains in-frame clones alone and is incomplete. V and J calls and clone size follow that table, whereas D and trimming were derived from the DNA. The repertoire holds 200,000 to 250,000 clones, 80% to 90% seen once, with less than 1.2% in the top ten. With regard to this clone: Its cognate antigen is unknown.

Overall study results and limits: In a later analysis, a genetic analysis reported fewer productive-TCR N-insertions in an Asian-associated ancestry cluster than the cohort average. Across all donors, roughly uniform sequencing depth was an assumption of the presence/absence analyses.

The receptor's source is a woman younger than 30 in good health and CMV-seronegative. The chain carries TRBV25-1 and TRBJ1-6; D may be TRBD1 (6 bases). The material sequenced was PBMCs. Here the CDR3 DNA reads TGTGCCAGCAGTCTGTCTAAGACAGGCTATAATTCACCCCTCCACTTT. Translating gives CASSLSKTGYNSPLHF.